This T cell receptor (beta chain) stems from a study of cytomegalovirus exposure and HLA in healthy donors. Study outcomes and limitations: Confirmation in vitro established that a few CMV-associated chains were specific for CMV antigens. Reports showed the classifier diagnosing cytomegalovirus status with high specificity and sensitivity.

Sequenced by immunoSEQ multiplex PCR; TCRdb stores in-frame clones only, minus some. The table includes some 86,000 clones, over 85% detected once. In the case of this clone: Its matching antigen is unknown.

The trim removed 4 bases at V and 4 bases at J, leaving 6 bases unmatched. Germline lookup yields CDR1 LNHDA and CDR2 SQIVND (reference sequence). The CDR3 runs 14 residues. V gene TRBV19 combines with J gene TRBJ1-1, with TRBD1 matching over 7 bases. This TCR was recovered from a woman in her twenties or thirties in good health and CMV-seronegative. The sequencing sample was made of PBMCs. As DNA, the CDR3 is TGTGCCAGTAGTACGACAGGGAAGGGCACTGAAGCTTTCTTT. Residues: CASSTTGKGTEAFF. Full variable domain (rest looked up from reference TRBV19 and TRBJ1-1): DGGITQSPKYLFRKEGQNVTLSCEQNLNHDAMYWYRQDPGQGLRLIYYSQIVNDFQKGDIAEGYSVSREKKESFPLTVTSAQKNPTAFYLCASSTTGKGTEAFFGQGTRLTVV.